These 32 T cell receptor beta chains came from one sample sequenced in a study of shared clonotypes between healthy human individuals (dated by TCRdb to the early 2020s). Libraries came from the immunoSEQ multiplex PCR assay. TCRdb limited this immuneACCESS table to in-frame rearrangements with V and J called. A share of clones is missing; checked studies link under half to unresolved V genes, and the rest is unexplained. Present in this sample are 2 million to 2.5 million clones, more than 80% of which were seen just once. In total, the top ten clones hold under 0.45% of the sample. Sequenced sample: naive CD4+ T cells from PBMCs. Reading the label with the study, this specimen's cell subset or site is: CD45RA+ positively selected. The source of these receptors is a man between 18 and 29 years old in good health. Some clones in this sample may be carry-over from other donors' samples.

The CDR3, as DNA: TGTGCCAGCAGCCCCACAGGGGGGCGCCAAACTGAAGCTTTCTTT. It codes for CASSPTGGRQTEAFF. The chain combines TRBV7-2 with TRBJ1-1; TRBD1 matches at 8 bases. The germline gives CDR1 SGHTA, CDR2 FQGNSA. The CDR3 runs 15 residues. V shed 5 bases, J shed 5 bases, and the junction held 10 bases outside the gene matches.

DNA of the CDR3: TGTGCCAGCAGCCCTGAAGGAACTGGTACGAAGGAGACCCAGTACTTC. Its translation: CASSPEGTGTKETQYF. The rearrangement links TRBV7-9 to TRBJ2-5; D uncertain. Trimming shortened V by 5 bases and J by 5 bases, and 21 bases separated the two germline ends. The length of the CDR3 is 16 residues. Germline CDR1 is SEHNR and CDR2 is FQNEAQ (reference sequence).

The chain joins TRBV7-9 to TRBJ2-5, with 7 bases identical to TRBD2. Trimming at V came to 4 bases and at J to 3 bases, leaving 5 bases not matched to a gene. Germline lookup yields CDR1 SEHNR and CDR2 FQNEAQ (reference sequence). The CDR3 has 14 amino acids. The CDR3 here is CASSWPSGKETQYF. The CDR3, as DNA: TGTGCCAGCAGCTGGCCTAGCGGTAAAGAGACCCAGTACTTC. Full variable domain (remainder filled in from reference TRBV7-9 and TRBJ2-5): DTGVSQNPRHKITKRGQNVTFRCDPISEHNRLYWYRQTLGQGPEFLTYFQNEAQLEKSRLLSDRFSAERPKGSFSTLEIQRTEQGDSAMYLCASSWPSGKETQYFGPGTRLLVL.

The chain employs TRBV5-5 and TRBJ1-5, with D uncertain. Trimming shortened V by 1 base and J by 6 bases, and 11 bases separated the two germline ends. Germline values: CDR1 SGHKS, CDR2 YYEKEE (reference sequence). There are 14 residues in the CDR3. CDR3 bases: TGTGCCAGCAGCTTGTGGTCCGGGGTTCAGCCCCAGCATTTT. Translated, it gives CASSLWSGVQPQHF.

The chain joins TRBV2 to TRBJ2-5, with unresolved D. The V end lost 3 bases, the J end lost 2 bases, and 7 bases lay between the germline ends. The CDR3 totals 13 residues. Looked up from germline, CDR1 is SNHLY and CDR2 is FYNNEI. The CDR3 protein is CASSDNSQETQYF. CDR3 DNA sequence: TGTGCCAGCAGTGACAACAGTCAAGAGACCCAGTACTTC.

This chain joins TRBV4-2 and TRBJ1-2; the D is unclear. Germline V lookup: CDR1 LGHNA, CDR2 YNFKEQ. CDR3 length: 14 residues. The V end was cut by 2 bases, the J end by 5 bases, with 12 bases between. The CDR3 is CASSQITGIYGYTF. CDR3 bases: TGTGCCAGCAGCCAAATTACGGGTATTTATGGCTACACCTTC.

This clone was observed a single time. This rearrangement joins TRBV11-3 to TRBJ2-3; D perhaps matches TRBD1 (6 bases). V was pared by 1 base and J by 6 bases, with 11 bases between. The CDR3 runs to 14 residues. The germline V gene encodes CDR1 SGHNT and CDR2 YENEEA. In nucleotides, the CDR3 is TGTGCCAGCAGCTTAGGGGGGCTGCCGGATACGCAGTATTTT. Amino acid sequence: CASSLGGLPDTQYF.

V and J are TRBV5-8 and TRBJ1-1, with TRBD1 matching 7 bases. Looked up from germline, CDR1 is SGHTS and CDR2 is YDEGEE. There are 16 residues in the CDR3. Germline trimming cut 4 bases from V and 4 bases from J; bases unmatched to any gene: 13. CDR3 sequence: CASSLGGGARGTEAFF. For the CDR3, the DNA is TGTGCCAGCAGCCTGGGAGGGGGCGCAAGGGGCACTGAAGCTTTCTTT.

The rearrangement joins TRBV27 to TRBJ1-2; the match to TRBD1 covers 7 bases. J gave up 4 bases and V 2 bases, and 10 bases lay outside the gene matches. Germline-derived CDR1 and CDR2 are MNHEY and SMNVEV (reference sequence). This CDR3 contains 16 residues. CDR3 in amino acids: CASSLGSGGTFYGYTF. The DNA of the CDR3 is TGTGCCAGCAGTTTAGGGTCAGGGGGAACATTCTATGGCTACACCTTC.

The chain joins TRBV7-2 to TRBJ2-7; no firm D call. Per germline, CDR1 SGHTA and CDR2 FQGNSA. With 2 bases removed from V and 3 bases from J, the gap between germline ends came to 5 bases. This CDR3 has 12 residues. The CDR3 DNA sequence: TGTGCCAGCAGCTTATCGGTCTACGAGCAGTACTTC. This sequence encodes CASSLSVYEQYF.

V is TRBV14 and J is TRBJ2-1, with D possibly TRBD2 on 7 matching bases. Trimming left V 2 bases short and J 7 bases short, with 18 bases between. Per the germline V gene, CDR1 is SGHDN and CDR2 is FVKESK. This CDR3 comprises 16 residues. CDR3 loop: CASSQRRGRALNEQFF. Here the CDR3 DNA reads TGTGCCAGCAGCCAACGTAGGGGGAGGGCCTTAAATGAGCAGTTCTTC.

J is TRBJ2-2 and V is TRBV7-8, with 9 bases identical to TRBD1. The CDR3 has 18 residues. Germline trimming cut 5 bases from V and 3 bases from J; bases unmatched to any gene: 13. The V gene's germline CDR1 is SGHVS and CDR2 FQNEAQ. The CDR3 region is CASSPGQGLAKDTGELFF. In DNA, the CDR3 is TGTGCCAGCAGCCCGGGACAGGGTTTAGCAAAGGACACCGGGGAGCTGTTTTTT.

This clone was detected a few times. Other nucleotide sequences in the sample specify the same CDR3. The chain employs TRBV7-9 and TRBJ1-1; D gene uncertain. Looked up from germline, CDR1 is SEHNR and CDR2 is FQNEAQ (reference sequence). The CDR3 runs to 14 residues. V lost 2 bases, J lost 0 bases, and 7 bases lay in between. CDR3 coding DNA: TGTGCCAGCAGCTTACTGAGCCTGAACACTGAAGCTTTCTTT. Translated: CASSLLSLNTEAFF.

CDR3 amino acids: CASSPDRASPLNEKLFF. In DNA form, the CDR3 reads TGTGCCAGCTCACCTGACAGAGCCTCTCCCCTTAATGAAAAACTGTTTTTT. This chain joins TRBV18 and TRBJ1-4, with D possibly matching TRBD1 (5 bases). V lost 3 bases to trimming and J lost 4 bases, with 18 bases between them. This CDR3 has 17 amino acids. In germline, CDR1 is KGHSH, CDR2 LQKENI.

The chain uses TRBV9 and TRBJ2-7; 7 bases fit TRBD2. After removal of 4 bases from V and 0 bases from J, the junction contained 7 bases not matched to a gene. The CDR3 runs 15 residues. The germline V gene has CDR1 SGDLS and CDR2 YYNGEE. CDR3 DNA sequence: TGTGCCAGCAGCCCCTCCCTAGCGGTCTCCTACGAGCAGTACTTC. The encoded protein is CASSPSLAVSYEQYF.

The chain links TRBV5-1 to TRBJ2-7, with 7 bases matching TRBD1. The trim removed 3 bases at V and 0 bases at J, leaving 6 bases unmatched. The CDR3 length is 15 residues. Germline values: CDR1 SGHRS, CDR2 YFSETQ. CDR3 sequence: CASSSGQIASYEQYF. The CDR3 nucleotides read TGCGCCAGCAGCTCGGGACAGATAGCCTCCTACGAGCAGTACTTC.

The CDR3 spells CASSFDDGNTGELFF. CDR3 bases: TGTGCCAGCAGTTTCGACGATGGGAACACCGGGGAGCTGTTTTTT. The V gene is TRBV6-6, the J gene TRBJ2-2; D remains unclear. In germline, CDR1 is MNHNY, CDR2 SVGAGI (reference sequence). V gave up 4 bases and J gave up 1 base, with 10 bases separating them. CDR3 length: 15 amino acids.

The rearrangement uses TRBV5-3 and TRBJ2-7; no definite D call. TRBV5-3 falls under the ORF class, with uncertain function. Trimming pared 0 bases from V and 2 bases from J, leaving 6 bases between. The CDR3 sequence is 13 residues long. CDR3 amino acids: CARSLEGTYEQYF. The CDR3 DNA is TGTGCCAGAAGCTTGGAGGGTACCTACGAGCAGTACTTC.

This chain uses TRBV5-4 with TRBJ1-3; the D gene is possibly TRBD1 (6 bases). CDR3 size: 14 residues. The germline V gene has CDR1 SGHNT and CDR2 YYREEE (reference sequence). Trimming removed 4 bases at V and 4 bases at J, with 12 bases between. The CDR3 region is CASSQQGSGNTIYF. The CDR3 DNA reads TGTGCCAGCAGCCAACAGGGCTCCGGAAACACCATATATTTT.

The CDR3 protein is CASEGGYTF. CDR3 in DNA: TGTGCCAGTGAGGGGGGCTACACCTTC. The chain recombines TRBV6-1 with TRBJ1-2; tentative D call: TRBD1 (5 bases). Trimming shortened V by 9 bases and J by 8 bases, and 7 bases separated the two germline ends. The CDR3 is 9 amino acids. Germline V gene data show CDR1 as MNHNS and CDR2 as SASEGT.

The CDR3 coding sequence is TGCAGCATCCGATCGGCTGGGGCAGATACGCAGTATTTT. It yields the protein CSIRSAGADTQYF. The rearrangement joins TRBV29-1 to TRBJ2-3; D is undetermined. Germline CDR1 SQVTM, CDR2 ANQGSEA. The CDR3 runs to 13 residues. V shed 8 bases and J shed 4 bases, with 16 bases lying between them.

The chain carries TRBV6-5 and TRBJ2-7; the D call may be TRBD1 or TRBD2 (7 bases each). Trimming removed 6 bases from V and 4 bases from J, with 16 bases in between. The CDR3 is made up of 14 amino acids. CDR1 is MNHEY, CDR2 SVGAGI, per germline. The CDR3 here is CASSRQQGGYEQYF. In DNA form, the CDR3 reads TGTGCCAGCAGCAGGCAGCAGGGGGGGTACGAGCAGTACTTC.

The chain links TRBV6-6 to TRBJ1-1; 8 positions agree with TRBD1. In germline, CDR1 is MNHNY, CDR2 SVGAGI (reference sequence). The V gene end was trimmed by 7 bases and the J gene end by 5 bases; junction bases not matched to a gene: 12. The CDR3 is 15 residues long. Written as DNA, the CDR3 is TGTGCCAGCAAAGGGCGAGGACAGGGTATGACTGAAGCTTTCTTT. Translated: CASKGRGQGMTEAFF.

The V and J genes are TRBV19 and TRBJ2-1, with D perhaps matching TRBD1 or TRBD2 (6 bases each). Germline loops: CDR1 LNHDA, CDR2 SQIVND (reference sequence). This CDR3 is built from 15 residues. Between the trimmed V and J ends, which lost 6 bases and 4 bases, there was a span of 16 bases. CDR3 in amino acids: CASSPKGGFYNEQFF. CDR3 nucleotide sequence: TGTGCCAGTAGCCCTAAGGGGGGCTTTTACAATGAGCAGTTCTTC.

The chain recombines TRBV30 with TRBJ2-5; D call uncertain. Per the germline V gene, CDR1 is GTSNPN and CDR2 is SVGIG (reference sequence). The CDR3 covers 14 residues. The V and J ends lost 0 bases and 1 base respectively, with 9 bases between them. CDR3 residues: CAWSVRRLQETQYF. For the CDR3, the DNA is TGTGCCTGGAGTGTACGGAGACTCCAAGAGACCCAGTACTTC.

The chain joins TRBV7-8 to TRBJ2-3, with TRBD2 identical over 9 bases. V lost 2 bases to trimming and J lost 14 bases; unmatched junction nucleotides: 2. Germline loops: CDR1 SGHVS, CDR2 FQNEAQ. The CDR3 sequence is 11 residues long. DNA of the CDR3: TGTGCCAGCAGCTTACTAGCGGGAATGTATTTT. This gives the protein CASSLLAGMYF.

This rearrangement joins TRBV10-3 to TRBJ1-6; D possibly corresponds to TRBD1 (5 bases). This CDR3 comprises 15 residues. The V end lost 4 bases, the J end lost 7 bases, and 14 bases lay between the germline ends. Germline V gene lookup returns CDR1 ENHRY and CDR2 SYGVKD. The chain's CDR3 is CAISGTLPGNSPLHF. CDR3 nucleotides: TGTGCCATCAGTGGCACGCTCCCAGGGAATTCACCCCTCCACTTT.

The chain has TRBV9 and TRBJ2-5; D ambiguous. Between the trimmed V and J ends, which lost 0 bases and 5 bases, there was a span of 8 bases. The germline gives CDR1 SGDLS, CDR2 YYNGEE. This CDR3 contains 13 residues. The CDR3 DNA reads as TGTGCCAGCAGCGTAGGGCCCAAGGAGACCCAGTACTTC. Its translation: CASSVGPKETQYF.

V is TRBV6-1 and J is TRBJ1-3; D is uncertain. From germline, CDR1 is MNHNS and CDR2 SASEGT. The CDR3 has 13 residues. V was shortened by 4 bases and J by 7 bases, with 11 bases between the two germline ends. CDR3 in amino acids: CASSVGPENTIYF. DNA for the CDR3: TGTGCCAGCAGTGTTGGACCCGAGAACACCATATATTTT.

The V gene is TRBV5-1, the J gene TRBJ1-4; D is undetermined. Germline V lookup: CDR1 SGHRS, CDR2 YFSETQ. V dropped 5 bases and J dropped 7 bases, with 21 bases sitting between them. This CDR3 region has 16 residues. The CDR3 nucleotides are TGCGCCAGCAGTCTGTGGTATGACCCCCCAGCTGAAAAACTGTTTTTT. It is translated as CASSLWYDPPAEKLFF.

Turning to this clone: Other DNA sequences in the sample encode the same CDR3. V is TRBV11-2 and J is TRBJ2-5; unclear D gene. The V and J ends lost 2 bases and 5 bases respectively, with 3 bases between them. Germline CDR1 and CDR2: SGHAT and FQNNGV. The CDR3 length is 11 residues. The CDR3 reads CASSLQETQYF. Written as DNA, the CDR3 is TGTGCCAGCAGCTTACAGGAGACCCAGTACTTC.

The rearrangement links TRBV7-3 to TRBJ2-1; 11 bases are shared with TRBD2. Unmatched junction bases numbered 10, after V lost 6 bases and J lost 9 bases. CDR1 is SGHTA, CDR2 FQGTGA, per germline. The CDR3 is made up of 15 amino acids. CDR3 sequence (DNA): TGTGCCAGCAGGGAGATAGCGGGAGGGCCGGGTGAGCAGTTCTTC. This codes for CASREIAGGPGEQFF.